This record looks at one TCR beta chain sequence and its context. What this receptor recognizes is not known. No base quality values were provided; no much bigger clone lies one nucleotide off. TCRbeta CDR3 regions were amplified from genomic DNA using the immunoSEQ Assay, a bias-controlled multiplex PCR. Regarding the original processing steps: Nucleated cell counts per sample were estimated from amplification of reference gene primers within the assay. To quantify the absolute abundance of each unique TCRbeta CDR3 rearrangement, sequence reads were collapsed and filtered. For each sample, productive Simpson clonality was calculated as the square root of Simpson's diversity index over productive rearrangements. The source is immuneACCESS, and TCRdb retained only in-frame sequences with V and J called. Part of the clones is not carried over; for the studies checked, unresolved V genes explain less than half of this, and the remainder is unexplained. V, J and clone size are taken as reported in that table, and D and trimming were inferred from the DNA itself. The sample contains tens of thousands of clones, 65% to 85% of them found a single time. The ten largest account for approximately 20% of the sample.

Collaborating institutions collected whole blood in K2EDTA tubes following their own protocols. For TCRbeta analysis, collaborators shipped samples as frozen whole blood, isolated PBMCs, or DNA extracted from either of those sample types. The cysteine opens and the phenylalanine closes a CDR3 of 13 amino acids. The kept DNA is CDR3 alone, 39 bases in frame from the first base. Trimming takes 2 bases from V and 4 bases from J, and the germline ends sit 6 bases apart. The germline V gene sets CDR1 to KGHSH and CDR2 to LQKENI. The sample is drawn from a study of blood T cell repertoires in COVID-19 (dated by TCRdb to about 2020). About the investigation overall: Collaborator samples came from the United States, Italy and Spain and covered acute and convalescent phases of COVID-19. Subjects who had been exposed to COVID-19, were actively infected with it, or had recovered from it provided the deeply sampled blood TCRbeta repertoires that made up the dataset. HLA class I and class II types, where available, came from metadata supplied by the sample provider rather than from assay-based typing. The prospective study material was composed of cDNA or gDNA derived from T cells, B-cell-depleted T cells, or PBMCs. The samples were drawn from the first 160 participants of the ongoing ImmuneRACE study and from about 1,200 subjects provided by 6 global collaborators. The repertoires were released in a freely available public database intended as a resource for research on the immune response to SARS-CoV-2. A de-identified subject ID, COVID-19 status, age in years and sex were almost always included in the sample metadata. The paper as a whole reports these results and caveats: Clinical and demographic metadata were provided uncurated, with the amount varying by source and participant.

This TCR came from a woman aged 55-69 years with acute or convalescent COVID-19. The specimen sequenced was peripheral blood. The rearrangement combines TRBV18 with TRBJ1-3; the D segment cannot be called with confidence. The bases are TGTGCCAGCTCACCAGGAGCCGGAAACACCATATATTTT. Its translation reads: CASSPGAGNTIYF. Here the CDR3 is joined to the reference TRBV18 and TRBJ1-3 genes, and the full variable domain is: NAGVMQNPRHLVRRRGQEARLRCSPMKGHSHVYWYRQLPEEGLKFMVYLQKENIIDESGMPKERFSAEFPKEGPSILRIQQVVRGDSAAYFCASSPGAGNTIYFGEGSWLTVV.